A single sample is the source of the 3 T cell receptor beta chains below, sequenced in a study of siplizumab effects on memory and regulatory T cells. The repertoire was sequenced with immunoSEQ multiplex PCR; TCRdb's copy has only in-frame clones and lacks some. The data contain about 100,000 clones, 91% of them singletons. The sequencing sample was made of CD4+ T cells sorted from blood. The receptor set was obtained from a human donor in good health. Some clones in this sample may be carry-over from other donors' samples.

This CDR3 is CASSLSGTGNEQFF. The CDR3, as DNA: TGTGCCAGCAGCTTGTCGGGGACTGGCAATGAGCAGTTCTTC. This chain connects TRBV7-9 to TRBJ2-1, with D possibly being TRBD2 (6 bases). V was trimmed by 3 bases and J by 6 bases, leaving 12 bases between them. CDR1 and CDR2 (germline): SEHNR, FQNEAQ (reference sequence). The CDR3 contains 14 residues.

In this sample, this clone turned up once. This sequence joins TRBV28 and TRBJ2-5; D call uncertain. V dropped 7 bases and J dropped 1 base, with 10 bases sitting between them. The germline V gene has CDR1 MDHEN and CDR2 SYDVKM. CDR3 length: 13 residues. The CDR3 protein is CASTQAGQETQYF. In DNA, the CDR3 is TGTGCCAGCACCCAAGCAGGCCAAGAGACCCAGTACTTC.

Only one count was recorded for this clone. V and J are TRBV7-2 and TRBJ2-5, with 8 bases lining up with TRBD2. This CDR3 region has 14 residues. V shed 3 bases and J 5 bases; nucleotides not matched to a gene: 5. CDR1 and CDR2 from the germline V gene are SGHTA and FQGNSA. This CDR3 reads CASSFRRGGETQYF. CDR3 nucleotide sequence: TGTGCCAGCAGCTTCAGACGCGGGGGGGAGACCCAGTACTTC.